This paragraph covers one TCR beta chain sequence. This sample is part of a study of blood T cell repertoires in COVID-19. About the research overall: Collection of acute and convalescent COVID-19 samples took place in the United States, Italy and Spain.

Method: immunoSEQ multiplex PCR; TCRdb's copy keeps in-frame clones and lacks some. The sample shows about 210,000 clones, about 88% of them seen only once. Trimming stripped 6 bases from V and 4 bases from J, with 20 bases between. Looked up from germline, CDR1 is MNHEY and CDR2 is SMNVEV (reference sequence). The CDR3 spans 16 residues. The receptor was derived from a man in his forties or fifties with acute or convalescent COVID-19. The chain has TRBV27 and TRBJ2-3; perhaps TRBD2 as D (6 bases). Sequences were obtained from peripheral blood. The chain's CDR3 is CASRGRLWERPDTQYF. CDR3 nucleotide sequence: TGTGCCAGCAGGGGGAGGTTGTGGGAGAGGCCAGATACGCAGTATTTT.